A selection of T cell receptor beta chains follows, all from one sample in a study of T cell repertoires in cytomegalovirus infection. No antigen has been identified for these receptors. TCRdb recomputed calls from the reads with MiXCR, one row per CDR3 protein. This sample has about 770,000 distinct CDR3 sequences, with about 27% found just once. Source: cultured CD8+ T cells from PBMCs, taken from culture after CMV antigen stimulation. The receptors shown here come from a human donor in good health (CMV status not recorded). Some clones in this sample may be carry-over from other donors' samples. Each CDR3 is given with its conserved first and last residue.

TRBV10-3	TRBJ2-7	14	CAILRTGGGGEQYF
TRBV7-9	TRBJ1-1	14	CASSQGRKNTEAFF
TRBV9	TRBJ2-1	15	CASSVEGNSYNEQFF
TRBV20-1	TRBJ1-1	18	CSARRMTGARILNTEAFF
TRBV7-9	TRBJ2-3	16	CASSPKGFSSTDTQYF
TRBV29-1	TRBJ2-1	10	CSVMGNEQFF
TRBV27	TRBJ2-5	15	CASSSSGTSGETQYF
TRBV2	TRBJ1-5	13	CASGSSPREPQHF
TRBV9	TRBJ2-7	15	CASSVATQGAYEQYF
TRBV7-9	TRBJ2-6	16	CASSLVRDSGANVLTF
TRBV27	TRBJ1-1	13	CASSPEGATEAFF
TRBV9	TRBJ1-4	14	CASSQGQLYEKLFF
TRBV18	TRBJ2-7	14	CASSPEDSFYEQYF
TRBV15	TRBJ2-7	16	CATSRDEGAILYEQYF
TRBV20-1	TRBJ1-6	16	CSAIDEGAVGDSPLHF
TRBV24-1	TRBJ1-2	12	CATSDYKGGYTF
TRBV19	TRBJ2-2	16	CASPCSGGVDTGELFF
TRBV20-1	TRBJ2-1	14	CSAFARTVYNEQFF
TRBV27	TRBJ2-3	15	CASSPPGPPTDTQYF
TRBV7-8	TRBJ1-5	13	CASSQESNQPQHF
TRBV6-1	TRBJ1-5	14	CASSRGQGLRPQHF
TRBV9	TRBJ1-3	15	CASSPGTKVLSTIYF
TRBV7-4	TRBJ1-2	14	CASSLVGGAGGYTF
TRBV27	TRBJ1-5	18	CASTTRQGAMSRNQPQHF
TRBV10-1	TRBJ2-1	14	CASSERGRENEQFF
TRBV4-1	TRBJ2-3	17	CASSRGVAGAPTDTQYF
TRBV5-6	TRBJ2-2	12	CASSLGAWELFF
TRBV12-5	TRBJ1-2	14	CASGMGQGNYGYTF
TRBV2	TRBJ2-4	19	CASSEARKVDRDDKNIQYF
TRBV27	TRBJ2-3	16	CASWGTGLFGTDTQYF
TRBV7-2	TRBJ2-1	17	CASSPPLTRTAYNEQFF
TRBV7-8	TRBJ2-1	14	CASKMAGGMNEQFF
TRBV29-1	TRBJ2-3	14	CSVAQAGYTDTQYF
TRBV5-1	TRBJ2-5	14	CASTPTGGWETQYF
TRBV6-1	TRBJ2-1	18	CASNTHRGHSGGQYEQFF
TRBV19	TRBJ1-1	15	CASGIDGQGNTEAFF
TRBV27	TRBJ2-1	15	CASSPGATSYNEQFF
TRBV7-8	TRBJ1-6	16	CASSLQASFGNSPLHF
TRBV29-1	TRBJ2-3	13	CSRGAGETDTQYF
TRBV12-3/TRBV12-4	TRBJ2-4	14	CASSLYSGVTIQYF
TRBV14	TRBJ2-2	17	CASSPPGQGVWTGELFF
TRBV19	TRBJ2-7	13	CASSIGSGPVEYF
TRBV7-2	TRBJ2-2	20	CASSPNRLAGAPIITGELFF
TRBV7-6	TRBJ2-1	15	CASSSYLGARDEQFF
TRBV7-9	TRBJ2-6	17	CASSLETGLYGANVLTF
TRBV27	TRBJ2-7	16	CASSPRQGARSYEQYF
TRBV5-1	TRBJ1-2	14	CASSWPAQGDGYTF
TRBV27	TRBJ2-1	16	CASSLPTSLGFNEQFF
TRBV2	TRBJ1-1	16	CASSDPRDIETAEAFF
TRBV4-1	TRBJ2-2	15	CASFNEGAETGELFF